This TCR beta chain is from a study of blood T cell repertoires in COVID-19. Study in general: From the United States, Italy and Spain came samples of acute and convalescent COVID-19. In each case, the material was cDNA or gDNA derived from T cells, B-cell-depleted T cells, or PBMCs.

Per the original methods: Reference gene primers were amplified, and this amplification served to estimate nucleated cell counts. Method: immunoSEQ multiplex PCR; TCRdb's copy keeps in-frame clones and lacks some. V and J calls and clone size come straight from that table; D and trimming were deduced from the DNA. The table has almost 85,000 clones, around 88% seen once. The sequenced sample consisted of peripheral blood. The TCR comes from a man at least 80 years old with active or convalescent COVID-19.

The CDR3 coding sequence is TGTGCCACCCTTTTTTCAACAGGGCTGAACACTGAAGCTTTCTTT. This gives the protein CATLFSTGLNTEAFF. The V call is TRBV10-3, the J call TRBJ1-1; the D gene is possibly TRBD1 (6 bases). CDR3 length: 15 amino acids. Germline V gene sequence: CDR1 ENHRY, CDR2 SYGVKD. The V and J ends lost 10 bases and 0 bases respectively, with 18 bases between them.